This TCR beta chain appears in the sequencing data of a study of blood T cells in healthy people across ages (dated by TCRdb to between 2014 and 2017). Notes on the research overall: In model experiments, template switching captured about one uniquely barcoded TCR beta cDNA molecule for every two T cells. Using deep sequencing normalized with unique cDNA molecular identifiers, the study measured how TCR beta repertoire diversity changes with age. For two donors (one aged 18 to 30 and one aged 80 or older), the study analyzed two additional independent replicas of 1 million unique cDNA reads from the same blood draw. The donors were divided into four age groups: young (average around 17 years), middle-aged (about 40), aged (about 56) and long-lived (around 80).

Systemically healthy Caucasian individuals from Russia, 35 to 40 in total and aged about 6 to 90 years, were included as donors. Approximately 10 milliliters of peripheral blood were collected from each donor into EDTA-treated Vacutainer tubes. PBMCs were isolated by Ficoll-Paque density-gradient centrifugation, with at least 7 million obtained per sample. Trizol reagent was used to extract total RNA from the PBMCs, yielding at least 5 micrograms per sample. For every donor, an aliquot of PBMCs went through flow cytometry to measure the percentages of naive CD45RAhigh/CD27high T cells. To prepare the library, 5' RACE was applied. The sequencing machine was an Illumina HiSeq 2500. A second PCR of about 7 to 12 cycles was performed with a sample-barcoded 5' primer and a J-beta primer mix. A template-switch 5' adaptor carrying 12 random nucleotides introduced a unique molecular identifier onto each TCR beta cDNA molecule. Each sample yielded at least 3 million CDR3-containing paired-end reads. The Mint cDNA synthesis kit, primed by a TRBC-specific oligonucleotide, was used to synthesize first-strand cDNA from all RNA. Following uracil-DNA glycosylase treatment, all cDNA underwent a first 18-cycle PCR with the universal primers M1SS and BC2_uni_R. The paper's processing steps were these. For normalization, 1 million high-quality reads, each with a distinct molecular identifier, were randomly selected from each sample. Reads sharing molecular identifiers were discarded rather than binned into consensus sequences. MiTCR, set to a Q25 quality threshold and the strictest error-elimination algorithm, was used for CDR3 identification, clonotype clustering and error correction. A nonparametric unseen species model with Euler transformation was used to estimate lower-bound total TCR beta diversity. TCRdb passed the public sequencing reads through fastp at Q25 and MiXCR, retaining productive beta sequences. CDR3 protein sequences are deduplicated, and each keeps its most common genes and DNA. The V and J calls were determined by TCRdb, not by the authors. The sample table holds nearly 800,000 distinct CDR3 sequences, of which approximately 25% were seen once. 3% to 4% of the sample is taken by the ten largest.

The research as a whole found: A strong correlation was found between observed TCR beta diversity and the percentage of naive T cells measured by flow cytometry. Compared with the aged group, the long-lived group had more naive CD4+ T cells, fewer expanded clones and increased TCR diversity, suggesting age selection. Observed TCR beta diversity per million T cells fell roughly linearly with age, and a significant reduction was already apparent by age around 36. Estimates of total diversity from one million sequenced T cells were regarded as lower bounds and underestimates. Since profiling was done on bulk unsorted PBMCs, naive and antigen-experienced compartments could not be conclusively compared. Donor CMV infection status was unknown, potentially confounding age-related changes in expanded clonotypes.

This clonotype occurred a few times. Its antigen is not yet known. No base quality values were provided; no much bigger clone lies one nucleotide off. In the germline V gene, CDR1 corresponds to MNHEY and CDR2 to SVGAGI. V is trimmed back by 3 bases and J by 4 bases, and the junction contains 8 bases that no gene match accounts for. CDR3 length: 15 amino acids, cysteine to phenylalanine. Here the CDR3 DNA is all that survives: 45 bases in frame from base 1. These data also featured in a second study, about T cells of mothers and their children. The other study reports the following: The donors were nine systemically healthy Caucasian individuals, made up of three mothers and their six children. cDNA synthesis consumed the entire amount of extracted RNA, loaded at around 1.5 ug RNA in each 15 ul reaction. In the second PCR, sample barcodes and 2-4 random nucleotides were introduced via the M1S primer. More than 8 million TCR beta CDR3 reads were obtained from each mother, and 2.5 million to 3 million reads were obtained from each child. Thymic selection similarly shapes TCR recombination output in related and unrelated pairs, with minor effect from inherited differences. Normalized repertoire overlap was always found to be slightly, but never significantly, higher in related mother-child pairs than in unrelated mother-child pairs. With a sensitivity of 90 to 100 clones per million clonotypes, no persistent microchimeric T cell clones were detected. In the study, deep NGS was used to compare the TCR beta repertoires of mothers and children, and features distinguishing related mother-child pairs from unrelated individuals were sought. On average, the children were roughly 11 +/- 4 years old, while the mothers were 40 +/- 4 years old. Libraries were sequenced on Illumina HiSeq 2000 with 100+100 nt paired-end reads after adapter ligation with NEBNext reagents. To prevent cross-contamination, the mother and child libraries were prepared one month apart and sequenced in separate runs. Between roughly 500,000 and 2,100,000 distinct TCR beta clonotypes were identified per donor. Naive TCR beta clonotypes were estimated from low-frequency clonotypes matched to each donor's FACS-determined naive share, without sorting.

This chain is built from TRBV6-5 and TRBJ1-2; 7 central nucleotides agree with TRBD1. This sequence originates from a boy aged 5 to 17 in good health. Sequencing was performed on blood. The CDR3 reads CASSYGQGVGYGYTF. The sequenced DNA is TGTGCCAGCAGTTATGGCCAGGGGGTAGGCTATGGCTACACCTTC.